The present TCR beta chain was sequenced within a study of post-analysis software for immune sequencing data. About the research overall: Included among the disease courses, which were recorded for the cohort, were relapsing-remitting, secondary progressive and progressive-relapsing multiple sclerosis.

Notes on the study in general: With TRBV5-6, TRBV5-1 and TRBV20-1 included, about five TRBV segments were more frequent in patients than in controls. Patients with multiple sclerosis recorded significantly lower normalized Chao1 diversity than controls, the study found. Samples from a shared batch, those prepared together, strongly co-clustered by F measure.

Germline CDR1 is DFQATT and CDR2 is SNEGSKA (reference sequence). This CDR3 region has 15 residues. The junction had 15 bases not matched to a gene; V was cut back by 5 bases and J by 9 bases. Unique molecular identifiers had been added to the TCR beta cDNA libraries. Starting from roughly 1.1 to 9.2 million T cells, the study yielded 450,000 to 500,000 cDNA molecules. MiXCR was run by TCRdb on the PCR reads, yielding one entry per CDR3 protein. The table records 740,000 or so distinct CDR3 sequences, roughly half of them present only once. Comments on this clonotype: Its target is unknown.

This chain connects TRBV20-1 to TRBJ2-1, with 8 bases fitting TRBD2. The receptor was isolated from a girl aged 10-17 years with multiple sclerosis. The sample taken for sequencing was blood. CDR3 sequence: CSAGNRGVAGPEQFF. For the CDR3, the DNA is TGCAGTGCTGGAAATCGTGGGGTAGCGGGACCTGAGCAGTTCTTC.